Below are 12 T cell receptor beta chains sequenced from a single sample in a study of OX40 agonist ivuxolimab in advanced cancers. Profiled with immunoSEQ multiplex PCR; TCRdb holds only in-frame clones, not every one. Among 30,000 to 45,000 clones listed, 85% to 90% were seen once. The sample consisted of CD4+ or CD8+ T cells sorted from blood, taken in a trial of the OX40 agonist ivuxolimab. These receptors came from an adult with an advanced solid tumor such as melanoma, head and neck, liver or kidney cancer.

The V and J genes are TRBV19 and TRBJ2-7; 7 bases line up with TRBD2. The CDR3 has 15 residues. Germline-derived CDR1 and CDR2 are LNHDA and SQIVND (reference sequence). With 5 bases clipped from V and 1 base from J, the junction kept 8 bases outside the gene matches. The DNA of the CDR3 is TGTGCCAGTAGTCCCACACGTAGCGGGTCCTACGAGCAGTACTTC. Protein sequence: CASSPTRSGSYEQYF. The whole variable domain, remainder taken from reference TRBV19 and TRBJ2-7, is DGGITQSPKYLFRKEGQNVTLSCEQNLNHDAMYWYRQDPGQGLRLIYYSQIVNDFQKGDIAEGYSVSREKKESFPLTVTSAQKNPTAFYLCASSPTRSGSYEQYFGPGTRLTVT.

The chain links TRBV19 to TRBJ2-5, with 9 positions matching TRBD2. The assigned J gene may be wrong: the sequence end matches TRBJ2-7 better. This CDR3 contains 18 residues. Germline lookup yields CDR1 LNHDA and CDR2 SQIVND (reference sequence). The CDR3 region has the DNA TGTGCCAGTAGTATATCCGCTGGGGCTAGCGGGGCTAGTTACGAGCAGTACTTC. Amino acid sequence: CASSISAGASGASYEQYF.

The rearrangement joins TRBV7-9 to TRBJ2-7; 8 bases map to TRBD1. This CDR3 is 14 amino acids long. After removal of 2 bases from V and 7 bases from J, the junction contained 7 bases not matched to a gene. Germline V lookup: CDR1 SEHNR, CDR2 FQNEAQ (reference sequence). The CDR3 nucleotides are TGTGCCAGCAGCTTAAACGCAGGGGGCAGGGAGCAGTACTTC. Residues: CASSLNAGGREQYF.

This CDR3 is CASGLVPDRLSGANVLTF. CDR3 in DNA: TGTGCTAGTGGTTTGGTTCCCGACCGGCTCTCTGGGGCCAACGTCCTGACTTTC. V is TRBV12-5 and J is TRBJ2-6; D remains ambiguous. Per the germline V gene, CDR1 is LGHNT and CDR2 is FRNRAP. The CDR3 is 18 amino acids. The V end lost 0 bases, the J end lost 0 bases, and 12 bases lay between the germline ends.

The chain links TRBV2 to TRBJ2-7, with 7 bases fitting TRBD1. CDR3 length: 13 residues. The V segment lost 6 bases and the J segment 2 bases; nucleotides outside the gene matches: 4. Germline V CDR1 and CDR2: SNHLY, FYNNEI. Here the CDR3 DNA reads TGTGCCAGCAGCGAGAGGGGGCCCTACGAGCAGTACTTC. Amino acids: CASSERGPYEQYF.

The V call is TRBV18, the J call TRBJ1-4; 7 nucleotides line up with TRBD1. The germline V gene encodes CDR1 KGHSH and CDR2 LQKENI. With 1 base clipped from V and 8 bases from J, the junction kept 7 bases outside the gene matches. This CDR3 has 15 residues. CDR3 region: CASSPRLTGTEKLFF. The CDR3 nucleotides are TGTGCCAGCTCACCACGTTTGACAGGGACCGAAAAACTGTTTTTT.

The V gene is TRBV9, the J gene TRBJ2-5; D is undetermined. Trimming pared 0 bases from V and 5 bases from J, leaving 11 bases between. The CDR3 covers 14 residues. Germline V CDR1 and CDR2: SGDLS, YYNGEE. The CDR3 is CASSVEPEGETQYF. The CDR3, as DNA: TGTGCCAGCAGCGTAGAGCCCGAAGGGGAGACCCAGTACTTC. The variable domain in full, completed from reference TRBV9 and TRBJ2-5, reads DSGVTQTPKHLITATGQRVTLRCSPRSGDLSVYWYQQSLDQGLQFLIQYYNGEERAKGNILERFSAQQFPDLHSELNLSSLELGDSALYFCASSVEPEGETQYFGPGTRLLVL.

This chain joins TRBV10-3 and TRBJ2-7; weak D call: TRBD2 (5 bases). The CDR3 spans 12 residues. Germline values: CDR1 ENHRY, CDR2 SYGVKD. V lost 11 bases to trimming and J lost 3 bases, with 14 bases between them. The DNA for the CDR3 is TGTGCCTCGGGGTCCGAGCACTACGAGCAGTACTTC. It is translated as CASGSEHYEQYF.

The chain employs TRBV5-1 and TRBJ2-7, with D possibly being TRBD2 (6 bases). V was shortened by 3 bases and J by 4 bases, with 14 bases between the two germline ends. The CDR3 contains 14 residues. Germline V gene sequence: CDR1 SGHRS, CDR2 YFSETQ. The CDR3: CASSSGDFLYEQYF. CDR3 nucleotides: TGCGCCAGCAGCTCCGGGGACTTCCTTTACGAGCAGTACTTC. Drawing the rest from reference TRBV5-1 and TRBJ2-7, the complete variable domain is KAGVTQTPRYLIKTRGQQVTLSCSPISGHRSVSWYQQTPGQGLQFLFEYFSETQRNKGNFPGRFSGRQFSNSRSEMNVSTLELGDSALYLCASSSGDFLYEQYFGPGTRLTVT.

The chain is built from TRBV7-9 and TRBJ1-1; D not certain. CDR1 SEHNR and CDR2 FQNEAQ come from the germline V gene (reference sequence). The CDR3 spans 12 residues. The germline V and J ends were trimmed by 6 bases and 2 bases, with 7 bases remaining between them. For the CDR3, the DNA is TGTGCCAGCAGGCTGTTAAACACTGAAGCTTTCTTT. Protein: CASRLLNTEAFF. The full variable domain, rest sourced from reference TRBV7-9 and TRBJ1-1, is DTGVSQNPRHKITKRGQNVTFRCDPISEHNRLYWYRQTLGQGPEFLTYFQNEAQLEKSRLLSDRFSAERPKGSFSTLEIQRTEQGDSAMYLCASRLLNTEAFFGQGTRLTVV.

This CDR3 reads CASSIGGDRVANSPLHF. In DNA, the CDR3 is TGTGCCAGTAGTATCGGAGGGGACAGGGTGGCGAATTCACCCCTCCACTTT. The rearrangement uses TRBV19 and TRBJ1-6; 9 bases agree with TRBD1. The CDR3 spans 17 residues. CDR1 and CDR2 (germline): LNHDA, SQIVND (reference sequence). J was trimmed by 7 bases and V by 3 bases; bases with no gene match: 10.

This clone was observed a handful of times. The CDR3 loop reads CASSQDWDRDFYEQYF. For the CDR3, the DNA is TGTGCCAGCAGCCAAGATTGGGACAGGGATTTCTACGAGCAGTACTTC. The rearrangement links TRBV4-2 to TRBJ2-7; 9 bases agree with TRBD1. Germline assignment: CDR1 LGHNA and CDR2 YNFKEQ. Losses at the gene ends were 0 bases for V and 3 bases for J; bases not matched to a gene: 6. The CDR3 runs to 16 residues.